What follows are 6 T cell receptor beta chains derived from one specimen sequenced in a study of blood T cell repertoires in COVID-19. Sequencing was performed with immunoSEQ multiplex PCR; in TCRdb, only in-frame clones are kept and a portion is missing. This sample has 85,000 to 95,000 clones, with approximately 86% found just once. Sequencing was performed on peripheral blood. The receptors stem from a woman older than 75 with acute or convalescent COVID-19.

The rearrangement links TRBV7-3 to TRBJ1-1; no clear D. Deletions cut 3 bases from V and 2 bases from J, with 7 bases between. The germline V gene has CDR1 SGHTA and CDR2 FQGTGA. The length of the CDR3 is 13 residues. In nucleotides, the CDR3 is TGTGCCAGCAGCTTGGGCTATAACACTGAAGCTTTCTTT. Its protein product is CASSLGYNTEAFF.

The CDR3 bases are TGTGCCAGCAGCTTGAGGACAGGTCTGGAGGGCTACACCTTC. This sequence encodes CASSLRTGLEGYTF. V gene TRBV5-4 combines with J gene TRBJ1-2, with TRBD1 identical over 7 bases. The J segment lost 8 bases and the V segment lost 1 base, leaving 8 bases of the junction unmatched. The CDR3 extends over 14 amino acids. Germline values: CDR1 SGHNT, CDR2 YYREEE (reference sequence).

This clone was observed a single time. Here the CDR3 DNA reads TGTGCCAGCAGCTTCACCGGGACAGGGAATGAAGCTTTCTTT. Its protein is CASSFTGTGNEAFF. The chain carries TRBV5-4 and TRBJ1-1, with TRBD1 matching over 9 bases. The V and J ends lost 2 bases and 7 bases, in that order; junction bases with no gene match: 6. The CDR3 is 14 amino acids. Germline V gives CDR1 SGHNT, CDR2 YYREEE (reference sequence).

The chain is built from TRBV5-6 and TRBJ2-7; D possibly corresponds to TRBD2 (6 bases). The length of the CDR3 is 13 residues. V was shortened by 0 bases and J by 9 bases, with 13 bases between the two germline ends. Germline assignment: CDR1 SGHDT and CDR2 YYEEEE. The CDR3 protein is CASSLGRLGGQYF. CDR3 nucleotides: TGTGCCAGCAGCTTGGGGCGTCTGGGAGGGCAGTACTTC.

The chain joins TRBV2 to TRBJ2-5, with D maybe TRBD1 (5 bases). Germline V gives CDR1 SNHLY, CDR2 FYNNEI. The CDR3 runs 14 residues. Trimming left V 8 bases short and J 3 bases short, with 16 bases between. CDR3 nucleotides: TGTGCCAGCCTTGGGGTGGGGCATGAAGAGACCCAGTACTTC. This sequence encodes CASLGVGHEETQYF.

The chain combines TRBV3-1 (or the pseudogene TRBV3-2) with TRBJ2-7; 7 nucleotides match TRBD2. The CDR3 loop spans 17 amino acids. The germline gives CDR1 LGHDT, CDR2 YNNKEL (reference sequence). The J segment lost 7 bases and the V segment lost 4 bases, leaving 19 bases of the junction unmatched. The chain's CDR3 is CASSPTPPGTILREQYF. Here the CDR3 DNA reads TGTGCCAGCAGCCCAACCCCCCCCGGGACTATCCTTCGGGAGCAGTACTTC.